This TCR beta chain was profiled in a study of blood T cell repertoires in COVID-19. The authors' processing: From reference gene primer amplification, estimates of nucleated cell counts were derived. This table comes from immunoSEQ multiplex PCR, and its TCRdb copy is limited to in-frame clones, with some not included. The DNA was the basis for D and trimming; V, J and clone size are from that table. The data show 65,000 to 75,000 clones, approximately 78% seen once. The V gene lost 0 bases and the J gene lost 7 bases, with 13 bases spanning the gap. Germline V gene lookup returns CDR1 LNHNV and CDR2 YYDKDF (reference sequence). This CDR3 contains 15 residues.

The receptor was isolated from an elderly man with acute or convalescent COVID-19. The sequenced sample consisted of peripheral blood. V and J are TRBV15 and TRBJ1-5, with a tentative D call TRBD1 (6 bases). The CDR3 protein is CATSRDGAGEQPQHF. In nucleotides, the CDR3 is TGTGCCACCAGCAGAGATGGGGCAGGGGAGCAGCCCCAGCATTTT. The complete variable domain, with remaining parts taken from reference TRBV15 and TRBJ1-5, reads DAMVIQNPRYQVTQFGKPVTLSCSQTLNHNVMYWYQQKSSQAPKLLFHYYDKDFNNEADTPDNFQSRRPNTSFCFLDIRSPGLGDTAMYLCATSRDGAGEQPQHFGDGTRLSIL.